This passage covers 28 T cell receptor beta chains from one sample sequenced in a study of vaccination and CD4 T cells after COVID-19. Treatment here: roughly nine-day PBMC culture with coronavirus spike peptide pools or control peptides (ViraFEST assay). The Oncomine TCR Beta short-read assay sequenced DNA from cultured CD4+ T cells. Each CDR3 protein is one row after TCRdb ran MiXCR on the PCR reads. The repertoire holds 13,000 to 15,000 distinct CDR3 sequences, with about 31% as singletons. The antigens for these receptors are not known. Sequenced input: cultured CD4+ T cells from blood. These receptors all stem from a human donor with COVID-19.

The chain links TRBV6-5 to TRBJ1-1; D is undetermined. The germline V gene has CDR1 MNHEY and CDR2 SVGAGI. The CDR3 has 16 residues. V dropped 0 bases and J dropped 2 bases, with 13 bases sitting between them. The CDR3 reads CASSYSSVEENTEAFF. The CDR3 DNA sequence: TGTGCCAGCAGTTACTCCAGCGTTGAAGAAAACACTGAAGCTTTCTTT.

This sequence joins TRBV28 and TRBJ2-6; TRBD2 might be the D (5 bases). This CDR3 has 15 residues. Between the trimmed V and J ends, which lost 3 bases and 4 bases, there was a span of 10 bases. Per the germline V gene, CDR1 is MDHEN and CDR2 is SYDVKM. The CDR3 bases are TGTGCCAGCAGTTTGGGAGTAGGGGGGGCCAACGTCCTGACTTTC. This gives the protein CASSLGVGGANVLTF.

The chain links TRBV6-1 to TRBJ2-4; D gene uncertain. CDR1 and CDR2 from the germline V gene are MNHNS and SASEGT. V lost 6 bases, J lost 5 bases, and 8 bases lay in between. The CDR3 runs to 12 residues. In DNA form, the CDR3 reads TGTGCCAGCAGCCCTGGGCAAAACATTCAGTACTTC. Translation: CASSPGQNIQYF.

This sequence joins TRBV4-3 and TRBJ2-7; the match to TRBD1 covers 8 bases. This CDR3 region has 16 residues. V lost 1 base, J lost 1 base, and 6 bases stayed unmatched. CDR1 is LGHNA and CDR2 is YSLEER in the germline V gene. The CDR3 loop reads CASSQGTGGPSYEQYF. CDR3 sequence (DNA): TGCGCCAGCAGCCAAGGAACAGGGGGGCCTTCCTACGAGCAGTACTTC.

V gene TRBV4-1 combines with J gene TRBJ2-7; D is undetermined. CDR1 and CDR2 (germline): MGHRA, YSYEKL. The CDR3 length is 14 residues. V was clipped by 0 bases and J by 5 bases, with 11 bases between them. CDR3 in DNA: TGCGCCAGCAGCCAAGATGAGGTAGTGGACGAGCAGTACTTC. It codes for CASSQDEVVDEQYF.

DNA for the CDR3: TGTGCCAGCAGGACAGGATGGAACACCGGGGAGCTGTTTTTT. Amino acid sequence: CASRTGWNTGELFF. This chain connects TRBV6-1 to TRBJ2-2; TRBD1 is a possible D gene (6 bases). Germline V CDR1 and CDR2: MNHNS, SASEGT. V was cut by 6 bases and J by 1 base, with 9 bases left in between. The CDR3 extends over 14 amino acids.

V gene TRBV5-4 combines with J gene TRBJ1-1, with D unresolved. Germline-derived CDR1 and CDR2 are SGHNT and YYREEE (reference sequence). The CDR3 loop spans 13 amino acids. V was clipped by 0 bases and J by 1 base, with 4 bases between them. In nucleotides, the CDR3 is TGTGCCAGCAGCTTGGACCCGAACACTGAAGCTTTCTTT. Translation: CASSLDPNTEAFF.

Only one count was recorded for this clonotype. This sequence joins TRBV6-2 or TRBV6-3 and TRBJ1-5, with D unclear. The germline V and J ends were trimmed by 8 bases and 5 bases, with 10 bases remaining between them. Per germline, CDR1 MNHEY and CDR2 SVGEGT. The CDR3 spans 12 residues. The CDR3 loop is CASGPGYQPQHF. CDR3 in DNA: TGTGCCAGCGGTCCGGGGTATCAGCCCCAGCATTTT.

This clonotype was seen more than once but under ten times. This chain links TRBV29-1 with TRBJ2-2; D not certain. Trimming stripped 7 bases from V and 7 bases from J, with 13 bases between. The germline CDR1 and CDR2 sequences are SQVTM and ANQGSEA. This CDR3 contains 12 residues. The CDR3 here is CSGRVTSGELFF. The CDR3 DNA follows: TGCAGCGGCCGCGTAACAAGCGGGGAGCTGTTTTTT.

The rearrangement links TRBV7-2 to TRBJ2-7; D might be TRBD1 (6 bases). Per the germline V gene, CDR1 is SGHTA and CDR2 is FQGNSA. There are 13 residues in the CDR3. Deletions cut 5 bases from V and 4 bases from J, with 12 bases between. The CDR3, as DNA: TGTGCCAGCAGCCTCAGGGGCTCATACGAGCAGTACTTC. It codes for CASSLRGSYEQYF.

This rearrangement joins TRBV5-1 to TRBJ2-4; TRBD2 matches at 8 bases. V lost 3 bases, J lost 5 bases, and 7 bases stayed unmatched. The CDR3 contains 15 residues. CDR1 and CDR2 from the germline V gene are SGHRS and YFSETQ. The CDR3 is CASSYIAGHENIQYF. CDR3 nucleotide sequence: TGCGCCAGCAGCTATATAGCGGGGCATGAAAACATTCAGTACTTC.

The V and J genes are TRBV11-3 and TRBJ2-7; TRBD1 aligns across 7 bases. With 2 bases clipped from V and 3 bases from J, the junction kept 7 bases outside the gene matches. CDR1 is SGHNT, CDR2 YENEEA, per germline. This CDR3 has 15 amino acids. The CDR3 DNA reads as TGTGCCAGCAGCTTATTGCGGACAGGTGACTACGAGCAGTACTTC. It specifies CASSLLRTGDYEQYF.

The chain employs TRBV2 and TRBJ2-3; possibly TRBD2 for D (6 bases). Looked up from germline, CDR1 is SNHLY and CDR2 is FYNNEI. V was clipped by 0 bases and J by 3 bases, with 10 bases between them. The CDR3 consists of 15 residues. CDR3 amino acids: CASSEATGVTDTQYF. As DNA, the CDR3 is TGTGCCAGCAGTGAAGCGACGGGGGTGACAGATACGCAGTATTTT.

The chain is built from TRBV6-1 and TRBJ2-3; perhaps D is TRBD1 or TRBD2 (5 bases each). The CDR3 consists of 14 residues. V lost 6 bases to trimming and J lost 6 bases, with 16 bases between them. Germline V gene sequence: CDR1 MNHNS, CDR2 SASEGT. The CDR3, as DNA: TGTGCCAGCAGAGAGGGGCTGGTCTTCGATACGCAGTATTTT. It yields the protein CASREGLVFDTQYF.

V gene TRBV29-1 combines with J gene TRBJ2-1; 12 bases are a match to TRBD2. In germline, CDR1 is SQVTM, CDR2 ANQGSEA. This CDR3 comprises 13 residues. J gave up 8 bases and V 4 bases, and 3 bases lay outside the gene matches. The CDR3: CSVGTSGAHEQFF. The CDR3 DNA reads as TGCAGCGTTGGGACTAGCGGGGCTCATGAGCAGTTCTTC.

The rearrangement joins TRBV10-3 to TRBJ1-4; 10 nucleotides line up with TRBD1. The CDR3 sequence is 14 residues long. Trimming took 6 bases from V and 6 from J; bases not matched to a gene: 4. Germline values: CDR1 ENHRY, CDR2 SYGVKD. The CDR3 region has the DNA TGTGCCATCAGGGCCGGGACAGGGGATGAAAAACTGTTTTTT. Translated, it gives CAIRAGTGDEKLFF.

The V gene is TRBV15, the J gene TRBJ1-1; D is unresolved. Germline CDR1 is LNHNV and CDR2 is YYDKDF (reference sequence). V lost 0 bases and J 4 bases, leaving 9 bases between the germline ends. The CDR3 sequence is 14 residues long. The DNA of the CDR3 is TGTGCCACCAGCAGAGAACCCAGCCTCACTGAAGCTTTCTTT. Amino acids: CATSREPSLTEAFF.

V and J are TRBV2 and TRBJ2-6; 7 nucleotides match TRBD1. The V gene end was trimmed by 8 bases and the J gene end by 1 base; junction bases not matched to a gene: 5. CDR1 is SNHLY and CDR2 is FYNNEI in the germline V gene. CDR3 length: 15 residues. CDR3 amino acids: CASLGGWSGANVLTF. The CDR3 bases are TGTGCCAGCTTAGGGGGCTGGTCTGGGGCCAACGTCCTGACTTTC.

V usage is TRBV6-2 or TRBV6-3 and J usage is TRBJ1-5; D unclear. V lost 5 bases to trimming and J lost 5 bases, with 7 bases between them. This CDR3 region has 12 residues. From germline, CDR1 is MNHEY and CDR2 SVGEGT. In nucleotides, the CDR3 is TGTGCCAGCAGTCCGGGGTATCAGCCCCAGCATTTT. Its protein is CASSPGYQPQHF.

This clonotype was detected only a few times. V usage is TRBV15 and J usage is TRBJ1-3, with a weak D call TRBD1 (6 bases). Deletions cut 4 bases from V and 8 bases from J, with 18 bases between. Per the germline V gene, CDR1 is LNHNV and CDR2 is YYDKDF (reference sequence). The CDR3 contains 15 residues. The DNA for the CDR3 is TGTGCCACCAGCAAGAGGGGGGATCGGATCCACACCATATATTTT. It specifies CATSKRGDRIHTIYF.

This clonotype was found a few times. The chain combines TRBV20-1 with TRBJ1-4; unclear D gene. The length of the CDR3 is 14 residues. Germline lookup yields CDR1 DFQATT and CDR2 SNEGSKA (reference sequence). V was cut by 1 base and J by 3 bases, with 9 bases left in between. The DNA for the CDR3 is TGCAGTGCTAGAGGTGGCATTCCTAATGAAAAACTGTTTTTT. This codes for CSARGGIPNEKLFF.

The genes are TRBV6-1 and TRBJ2-7; D call uncertain. The CDR3 runs 12 residues. V gave up 6 bases and J gave up 4 bases, with 10 bases separating them. The germline gives CDR1 MNHNS, CDR2 SASEGT. The CDR3: CASRRETYEQYF. For the CDR3, the DNA is TGTGCCAGCAGAAGGGAAACTTACGAGCAGTACTTC.

This clonotype turned up a few times. One end of the junction fails to match germline, which may point to a read error. V gene TRBV7-7 combines with J gene TRBJ2-1; D possibly corresponds to TRBD2 (5 bases). The CDR3 loop spans 14 amino acids. The germline CDR1 and CDR2 sequences are SSHAT and FNYEAQ (reference sequence). The CDR3 coding sequence is TGTGCTAGCAGCGGAGGACGGGGTTACAATGAGCAGTTCTTC. This codes for CASSGGRGYNEQFF.

By its share, this clonotype is large. V gene TRBV19 combines with J gene TRBJ2-7; D is uncertain. The V end was cut by 1 base, the J end by 0 bases, with 7 bases between. From germline, CDR1 is LNHDA and CDR2 SQIVND (reference sequence). The CDR3 covers 14 residues. The DNA for the CDR3 is TGTGCCAGTAGTATAGGAGTCAGCTCCTACGAGCAGTACTTC. It specifies CASSIGVSSYEQYF.

This clonotype was recorded a few times. This chain joins TRBV20-1 and TRBJ2-7, with TRBD2 identical over 8 bases. Germline CDR1 DFQATT, CDR2 SNEGSKA (reference sequence). The CDR3 consists of 15 residues. V gave up 5 bases and J gave up 2 bases; unmatched junction bases: 11. This CDR3 reads CSALPGLVGTYEQYF. CDR3 DNA: TGCAGTGCTCTACCGGGACTAGTAGGAACCTACGAGCAGTACTTC.

The chain combines TRBV15 with TRBJ2-1, with 9 bases identical to TRBD2. Germline loops: CDR1 LNHNV, CDR2 YYDKDF (reference sequence). The CDR3 loop spans 15 amino acids. The V gene end was trimmed by 4 bases and the J gene end by 4 bases; junction bases not matched to a gene: 5. The CDR3 nucleotides read TGTGCCACCAGCAAGTCGAGCGGGGGGTACAATGAGCAGTTCTTC. It codes for CATSKSSGGYNEQFF. The full variable domain, rest sourced from reference TRBV15 and TRBJ2-1, is DAMVIQNPRYQVTQFGKPVTLSCSQTLNHNVMYWYQQKSSQAPKLLFHYYDKDFNNEADTPDNFQSRRPNTSFCFLDIRSPGLGDTAMYLCATSKSSGGYNEQFFGPGTRLTVL.

In this sample, this clonotype is medium-sized. The V and J genes are TRBV6-2 or TRBV6-3 and TRBJ1-5; TRBD1 matches at 8 bases. The V and J ends lost 6 bases and 3 bases, in that order; junction bases with no gene match: 7. The CDR3 has 15 amino acids. The germline V gene has CDR1 MNHEY and CDR2 SVGEGT. The CDR3 loop reads CASRWGQASNQPQHF. In DNA form, the CDR3 reads TGTGCCAGCAGGTGGGGACAGGCCTCCAATCAGCCCCAGCATTTT.

By sample fraction, this clonotype is medium-sized. The V call is TRBV20-1, the J call TRBJ1-1; D is undetermined. Germline values: CDR1 DFQATT, CDR2 SNEGSKA (reference sequence). The CDR3 consists of 14 residues. The V end lost 6 bases, the J end lost 1 base, and 15 bases lay between the germline ends. The CDR3 is CSAMRAVENTEAFF. The CDR3 bases are TGCAGTGCCATGAGGGCCGTCGAGAACACTGAAGCTTTCTTT.